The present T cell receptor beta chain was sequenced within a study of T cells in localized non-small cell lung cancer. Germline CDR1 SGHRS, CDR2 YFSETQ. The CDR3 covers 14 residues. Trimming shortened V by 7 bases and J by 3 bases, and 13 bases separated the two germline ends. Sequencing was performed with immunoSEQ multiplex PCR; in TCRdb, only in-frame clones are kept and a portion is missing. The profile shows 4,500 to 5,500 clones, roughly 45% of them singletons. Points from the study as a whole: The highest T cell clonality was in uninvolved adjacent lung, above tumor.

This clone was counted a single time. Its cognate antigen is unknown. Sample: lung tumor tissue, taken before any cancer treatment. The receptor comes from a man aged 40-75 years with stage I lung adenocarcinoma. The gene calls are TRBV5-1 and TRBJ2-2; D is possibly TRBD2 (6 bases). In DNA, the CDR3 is TGCGCCAGCCGCAACCTAGCGCACACCGGGGAGCTGTTTTTT. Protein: CASRNLAHTGELFF.